These 9 T cell receptor beta chains originate from one sample sequenced in a study of T cell responses to AZD1222 COVID-19 vaccine. Sequencing used immunoSEQ multiplex PCR; TCRdb keeps in-frame clones, though not all of them. The data hold 150,000 to 200,000 clones, with approximately 94% observed a single time. The sequenced sample was peripheral blood, obtained 28 days after the second AZD1222 dose. The receptors were sampled from an adult who received the AZD1222 COVID-19 vaccine.

The rearrangement links TRBV7-8 to TRBJ2-7, with TRBD2 as a possible D gene (6 bases). This CDR3 has 16 amino acids. V was cut by 1 base and J by 1 base, with 14 bases left in between. Germline V gene sequence: CDR1 SGHVS, CDR2 FQNEAQ. CDR3 bases: TGTGCCAGCAGCTTAGATCCGGCAGGGAGGTCCTACGAGCAGTACTTC. This translates into CASSLDPAGRSYEQYF.

This chain joins TRBV5-1 and TRBJ1-6; D gene uncertain. V was shortened by 0 bases and J by 8 bases, with 6 bases between the two germline ends. Germline V lookup: CDR1 SGHRS, CDR2 YFSETQ. This CDR3 is built from 13 residues. DNA of the CDR3: TGCGCCAGCAGCTTGGGCCCGGATTCACCCCTCCACTTT. It codes for CASSLGPDSPLHF.

The J gene is TRBJ1-1, the V gene TRBV4-1, with D hard to call. Trimming stripped 0 bases from V and 1 base from J, with 6 bases between. The V gene's germline CDR1 is MGHRA and CDR2 YSYEKL. The length of the CDR3 is 14 residues. The CDR3 DNA reads as TGCGCCAGCAGCCAAGAGCTGGCGAACACTGAAGCTTTCTTT. It specifies CASSQELANTEAFF.

This chain joins TRBV19 and TRBJ1-2; D uncertain. V shed 0 bases and J shed 7 bases, with 12 bases lying between them. This CDR3 has 14 amino acids. The germline gives CDR1 LNHDA, CDR2 SQIVND (reference sequence). For the CDR3, the DNA is TGTGCCAGTAGTATAGACTTGAGGTACTCTGGCTACACCTTC. It codes for CASSIDLRYSGYTF.

This clone was counted once. This rearrangement joins TRBV19 to TRBJ1-3; weak D call: TRBD1 (5 bases). Germline lookup yields CDR1 LNHDA and CDR2 SQIVND (reference sequence). This CDR3 has 16 residues. V was clipped by 5 bases and J by 0 bases, with 14 bases between them. CDR3 in amino acids: CASSPRDAGSGNTIYF. CDR3 nucleotide sequence: TGTGCCAGTAGTCCACGGGACGCCGGCTCTGGAAACACCATATATTTT. Using reference TRBV19 and TRBJ1-3 for the parts outside the CDR3, the full variable domain is DGGITQSPKYLFRKEGQNVTLSCEQNLNHDAMYWYRQDPGQGLRLIYYSQIVNDFQKGDIAEGYSVSREKKESFPLTVTSAQKNPTAFYLCASSPRDAGSGNTIYFGEGSWLTVV.

Here the CDR3 DNA reads TGTGCCAGCACAGCAGCGATTTACCTACCTCATACGCAGTATTTT. Translation: CASTAAIYLPHTQYF. This rearrangement joins TRBV6-5 to TRBJ2-3; the D is unclear. This CDR3 contains 15 residues. CDR1 and CDR2 from the germline V gene are MNHEY and SVGAGI. V was clipped by 7 bases and J by 7 bases, with 21 bases between them.

The rearrangement links TRBV6-5 to TRBJ2-4; weak D call: TRBD1 (5 bases). V shed 2 bases and J shed 9 bases, with 11 bases lying between them. CDR3 length: 13 residues. Germline-derived CDR1 and CDR2 are MNHEY and SVGAGI. The CDR3 sequence is CASSYAGQPIQYF. In DNA, the CDR3 is TGTGCCAGCAGTTACGCAGGGCAGCCCATTCAGTACTTC.

The V and J genes are TRBV7-2 and TRBJ1-2; weak D call: TRBD1 (6 bases). Germline V gives CDR1 SGHTA, CDR2 FQGNSA. CDR3 length: 14 amino acids. Trimming removed 8 bases at V and 5 bases at J, with 18 bases between. This chain's CDR3 is CASALAQGKYGYTF. CDR3 in DNA: TGTGCCAGCGCTCTGGCCCAGGGGAAATATGGCTACACCTTC. The variable domain in full, with the rest retrieved from reference TRBV7-2 and TRBJ1-2, is GAGVSQSPSNKVTEKGKDVELRCDPISGHTALYWYRQSLGQGLEFLIYFQGNSAPDKSGLPSDRFSAERTGGSVSTLTIQRTQQEDSAVYLCASALAQGKYGYTFGSGTRLTVV.

The chain employs TRBV11-3 and TRBJ2-5; D ambiguous. Per germline, CDR1 SGHNT and CDR2 YENEEA. This CDR3 has 13 residues. V shed 1 base and J shed 2 bases, with 5 bases lying between them. Written as DNA, the CDR3 is TGTGCCAGCAGCTTAGGGACGCAAGAGACCCAGTACTTC. This codes for CASSLGTQETQYF.